Below are 25 T cell receptor beta chains sequenced from a single sample in a study of blood T cell repertoires in COVID-19. TCRdb's table, derived via immunoSEQ multiplex PCR, lists solely in-frame clones and lacks some. The profile shows a few hundred thousand clones, around 90% of them singletons. The sequenced sample consisted of peripheral blood. These receptors all stem from a woman aged 30 to 39 with COVID-19, enrolled during active disease.

This clone is a singleton in its sample. The V call is TRBV5-1, the J call TRBJ2-5; TRBD1 matches 7 bases. J was trimmed by 5 bases and V by 3 bases; bases with no gene match: 10. CDR3 length: 15 residues. Germline values: CDR1 SGHRS, CDR2 YFSETQ. The CDR3 sequence: CASSSLTGPGETQYF. In nucleotides, the CDR3 is TGCGCCAGCAGCTCCTTGACAGGGCCCGGGGAGACCCAGTACTTC.

This rearrangement joins TRBV30 to TRBJ1-4, with 7 nucleotides matching TRBD1. The J segment lost 10 bases and the V segment lost 0 bases, leaving 8 bases of the junction unmatched. The V gene's germline CDR1 is GTSNPN and CDR2 SVGIG (reference sequence). The CDR3 is 14 residues long. The CDR3 coding sequence is TGTGCCTGGAGTGTTCGGGACAGCGATCGAAAACTGTTTTTT. It specifies CAWSVRDSDRKLFF.

This chain uses TRBV2 with TRBJ1-5; 12 positions agree with TRBD1. This CDR3 is built from 14 residues. CDR1 and CDR2 (germline): SNHLY, FYNNEI. The junction had 2 bases not matched to a gene; V was cut back by 6 bases and J by 5 bases. The CDR3 spells CASRGTGGYQPQHF. CDR3 coding DNA: TGTGCCAGCAGGGGGACAGGGGGCTATCAGCCCCAGCATTTT.

This chain uses TRBV6-6 with TRBJ1-4, with TRBD1 identical over 7 bases. The CDR3 sequence is 15 residues long. V lost 2 bases and J lost 8; bases outside the gene matches: 8. Germline loops: CDR1 MNHNY, CDR2 SVGAGI (reference sequence). CDR3 nucleotides: TGTGCCAGCAGTTACCGGGACAGCTTGGAAGAAAAACTGTTTTTT. This translates into CASSYRDSLEEKLFF.

For this clone: Other DNA sequences in the same sample also yield this CDR3. The chain uses TRBV7-9 and TRBJ2-7, with 11 bases matching TRBD2. This CDR3 spans 14 amino acids. The germline CDR1 and CDR2 sequences are SEHNR and FQNEAQ (reference sequence). V trimming: 5 bases; J trimming: 3 bases; junction bases outside the gene matches: 3. Here the CDR3 DNA reads TGTGCCAGCAGCCCCACTAGCGGGAGCTACGAGCAGTACTTC. It is translated as CASSPTSGSYEQYF.

The chain carries TRBV27 and TRBJ2-7, with TRBD2 identical over 7 bases. The CDR3 contains 15 residues. Unmatched junction bases numbered 6, after V lost 3 bases and J lost 1 base. In germline, CDR1 is MNHEY, CDR2 SMNVEV (reference sequence). The CDR3 bases are TGTGCCAGCAGTTTGGTTAGCGGGTTTTCCTACGAGCAGTACTTC. Protein: CASSLVSGFSYEQYF.

The V call is TRBV15, the J call TRBJ2-7; 7 nucleotides line up with TRBD2. Germline values: CDR1 LNHNV, CDR2 YYDKDF (reference sequence). J lost 5 bases, V lost 0 bases, and 16 bases had no gene match. The CDR3 is made up of 18 amino acids. CDR3 region: CATSRDWSEGGRLNEQYF. The CDR3 coding sequence is TGTGCCACCAGCAGAGATTGGAGCGAGGGCGGGAGATTAAACGAGCAGTACTTC.

The chain employs TRBV7-9 and TRBJ1-1, with TRBD1 matching 10 bases. There are 16 residues in the CDR3. V was clipped by 8 bases and J by 5 bases; unmatched bases: 14. Germline-derived CDR1 and CDR2 are SEHNR and FQNEAQ (reference sequence). The CDR3 coding sequence is TGTGCCAGCCGACCCGGGACAGGGGACCAGAGGACTGAAGCTTTCTTT. Amino acids: CASRPGTGDQRTEAFF.

The chain combines TRBV18 with TRBJ2-1, with 14 bases identical to TRBD2. V trimming: 0 bases; J trimming: 12 bases; junction bases outside the gene matches: 13. The CDR3 runs to 18 residues. In germline, CDR1 is KGHSH, CDR2 LQKENI. The CDR3, as DNA: TGTGCCAGCTCACCACCGGTGGGACTAGCGGGAGTTGTTCTTGGGCAGTTCTTC. Protein product: CASSPPVGLAGVVLGQFF.

This clone has just a few counts. The V gene is TRBV10-3, the J gene TRBJ1-1, with D possibly matching TRBD1 (5 bases). V was clipped by 4 bases and J by 8 bases, with 17 bases between them. CDR1 ENHRY and CDR2 SYGVKD come from the germline V gene. The CDR3 has 14 amino acids. CDR3 sequence reads: CAISVSWGAEEAFF. DNA for the CDR3: TGTGCCATCAGTGTTAGTTGGGGCGCGGAGGAAGCTTTCTTT.

This rearrangement joins TRBV5-4 to TRBJ1-3; D not resolved. Germline V gene data show CDR1 as SGHNT and CDR2 as YYREEE (reference sequence). The CDR3 runs 15 residues. Deletions cut 4 bases from V and 0 bases from J, with 11 bases between. DNA of the CDR3: TGTGCCAGCAGCACCGGACGGGGCTCTGGAAACACCATATATTTT. Its protein is CASSTGRGSGNTIYF.

The chain carries TRBV6-6 and TRBJ1-1, with D perhaps matching TRBD1 (6 bases). CDR1 and CDR2 from the germline V gene are MNHNY and SVGAGI (reference sequence). The CDR3 has 12 residues. Trimming took off 7 bases at V and 8 bases at J, with 14 bases between the two ends. The CDR3 DNA is TGTGCCAGCAAGGCAGGGGACTACGAAGCTTTCTTT. Its translation: CASKAGDYEAFF.

The chain recombines TRBV29-1 with TRBJ1-2, with 7 bases that match TRBD1. The CDR3 spans 12 residues. J lost 0 bases, V lost 6 bases, and 1 base had no gene match. In germline, CDR1 is SQVTM, CDR2 ANQGSEA. The CDR3 is CSVGQANYGYTF. Written as DNA, the CDR3 is TGCAGCGTAGGACAGGCTAACTATGGCTACACCTTC.

The rearrangement uses TRBV30 and TRBJ1-2; 9 bases fit TRBD1. Germline CDR1 GTSNPN, CDR2 SVGIG (reference sequence). J was trimmed by 7 bases and V by 2 bases; bases with no gene match: 5. The CDR3 extends over 13 amino acids. In nucleotides, the CDR3 is TGTGCCTGGAGTCTACAGGGGGCTCGTGGCTACACCTTC. Residues: CAWSLQGARGYTF.

The chain is built from TRBV11-2 and TRBJ1-4; 7 bases are a match to TRBD1. This CDR3 contains 17 residues. J gave up 2 bases and V 0 bases, and 6 bases lay outside the gene matches. Germline V gene data show CDR1 as SGHAT and CDR2 as FQNNGV. The CDR3 nucleotides read TGTGCCAGCAGCTTAGATCCAGGGGGAGTCACTAATGAAAAACTGTTTTTT. Residues: CASSLDPGGVTNEKLFF.

The chain has TRBV5-4 and TRBJ2-3, with 11 bases that match TRBD1. This CDR3 spans 13 amino acids. V lost 4 bases to trimming and J lost 14 bases; unmatched junction nucleotides: 9. Germline lookup yields CDR1 SGHNT and CDR2 YYREEE (reference sequence). CDR3 nucleotides: TGTGCCAGCAGCGCCAACACCGGGACAGGGGGGTATTTT. Its translation: CASSANTGTGGYF.

The chain is built from TRBV5-1 and TRBJ1-2; TRBD1 matches at 12 bases. Germline lookup yields CDR1 SGHRS and CDR2 YFSETQ. The CDR3 totals 16 residues. V trimming: 4 bases; J trimming: 6 bases; junction bases outside the gene matches: 10. The chain's CDR3 is CASSLLQGQGANGYTF. Written as DNA, the CDR3 is TGCGCCAGCAGCCTCCTTCAGGGACAGGGGGCGAATGGCTACACCTTC.

This rearrangement joins TRBV6-5 to TRBJ2-7; 7 nucleotides line up with TRBD2. The CDR3 totals 14 residues. The J segment lost 7 bases and the V segment lost 6 bases, leaving 12 bases of the junction unmatched. Germline CDR1 is MNHEY and CDR2 is SVGAGI. CDR3 nucleotide sequence: TGTGCCAGCAGCCGCCGGGAGGATGGGGGGGAGCAGTACTTC. Its protein is CASSRREDGGEQYF.

In its sample, this clone was seen once. The chain has TRBV2 and TRBJ1-4; D remains ambiguous. The V end lost 8 bases, the J end lost 8 bases, and 12 bases lay between the germline ends. The CDR3 totals 12 residues. The germline CDR1 and CDR2 sequences are SNHLY and FYNNEI. DNA for the CDR3: TGTGCCAGCGGACGGGGATGGGAAAAACTGTTTTTT. Its translation is CASGRGWEKLFF.

DNA of the CDR3: TGTGCCAGTAGCCCCGACAGTAATCAGCCCCAGCATTTT. It yields the protein CASSPDSNQPQHF. The chain is built from TRBV19 and TRBJ1-5, with D tentatively TRBD1 (5 bases). Trimming removed 6 bases from V and 4 bases from J, with 10 bases in between. The CDR3 covers 13 residues. Looked up from germline, CDR1 is LNHDA and CDR2 is SQIVND (reference sequence). Full variable domain (remainder filled in from reference TRBV19 and TRBJ1-5): DGGITQSPKYLFRKEGQNVTLSCEQNLNHDAMYWYRQDPGQGLRLIYYSQIVNDFQKGDIAEGYSVSREKKESFPLTVTSAQKNPTAFYLCASSPDSNQPQHFGDGTRLSIL.

The chain uses TRBV18 and TRBJ2-3, with TRBD2 identical over 12 bases. With 3 bases clipped from V and 4 bases from J, the junction kept 8 bases outside the gene matches. The CDR3 extends over 17 amino acids. The germline V gene has CDR1 KGHSH and CDR2 LQKENI. The DNA for the CDR3 is TGTGCCAGCTCACCTCCTAGCGGGAGGGCCGGGGCAGATACGCAGTATTTT. This encodes CASSPPSGRAGADTQYF.

The rearrangement links TRBV6-5 to TRBJ2-7, with 8 bases that match TRBD1. J gave up 0 bases and V 5 bases, and 6 bases lay outside the gene matches. Germline-derived CDR1 and CDR2 are MNHEY and SVGAGI. The CDR3 has 15 residues. The CDR3 protein is CASSIQGGSSYEQYF. In nucleotides, the CDR3 is TGTGCCAGCAGTATACAGGGGGGTAGCTCCTACGAGCAGTACTTC.

The chain recombines TRBV6-6 with TRBJ1-2; D uncertain. The germline CDR1 and CDR2 sequences are MNHNY and SVGAGI (reference sequence). V was cut by 1 base and J by 8 bases, with 11 bases left in between. This CDR3 is built from 13 residues. This CDR3 reads CASSYLASGGYTF. The CDR3 nucleotides are TGTGCCAGCAGTTACTTGGCTAGTGGGGGCTACACCTTC.

V and J are TRBV11-2 and TRBJ2-5; a weak D match, TRBD1 (5 bases). With 8 bases removed from V and 2 bases from J, the gap between germline ends came to 9 bases. The length of the CDR3 is 12 residues. Germline V gene sequence: CDR1 SGHAT, CDR2 FQNNGV. The CDR3 DNA follows: TGTGCCAGCGGCCAGGGACAAGAGACCCAGTACTTC. Translating it yields CASGQGQETQYF.

CDR3 bases: TGTGCCACCCACGGAGGGGACTACGAGCAGTACTTC. This translates into CATHGGDYEQYF. The genes are TRBV7-9 and TRBJ2-7; tentative D call: TRBD2 (6 bases). The V gene lost 10 bases and the J gene lost 3 bases, with 13 bases spanning the gap. Germline values: CDR1 SEHNR, CDR2 FQNEAQ (reference sequence). The CDR3 spans 12 residues.